This T cell receptor (beta chain) was recovered during a study of T cells in localized non-small cell lung cancer. Study-wide findings and caveats: It was uninvolved adjacent lung that showed the highest T cell clonality, exceeding tumor. One tumor region alone was sequenced, and heterogeneity therefore remains possible.

TCRdb keeps only in-frame clones here, not all; method: immunoSEQ multiplex PCR. The sample records around 91,000 clones, 80% to 90% being singletons. This clone has only a few counts. What it binds is unknown. This CDR3 spans 14 amino acids. With 4 bases clipped from V and 7 bases from J, the junction kept 10 bases outside the gene matches. Germline assignment: CDR1 SGHKS and CDR2 YYEKEE (reference sequence). Material: peripheral blood, obtained before any cancer treatment. The receptor's source is a man aged 40 to 75 with stage I squamous cell lung carcinoma. V is TRBV5-5 and J is TRBJ1-2; 7 bases match TRBD1. The CDR3 DNA reads TGTGCCAGCAGCCAGGGACAGCTTCGGGGTGGCTACACCTTC. Encoded protein: CASSQGQLRGGYTF.